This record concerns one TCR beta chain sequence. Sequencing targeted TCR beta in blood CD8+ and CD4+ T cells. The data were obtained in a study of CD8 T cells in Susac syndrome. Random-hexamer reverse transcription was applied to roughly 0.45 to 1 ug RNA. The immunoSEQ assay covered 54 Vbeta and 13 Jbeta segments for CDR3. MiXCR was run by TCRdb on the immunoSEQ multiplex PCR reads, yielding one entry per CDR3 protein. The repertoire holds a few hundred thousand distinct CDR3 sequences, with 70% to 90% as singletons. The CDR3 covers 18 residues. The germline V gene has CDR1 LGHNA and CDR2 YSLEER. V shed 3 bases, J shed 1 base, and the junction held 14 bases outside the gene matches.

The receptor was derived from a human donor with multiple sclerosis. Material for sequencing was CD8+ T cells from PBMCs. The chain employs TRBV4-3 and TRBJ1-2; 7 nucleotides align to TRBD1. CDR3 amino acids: CASSQVQGVTHFNYGYTF. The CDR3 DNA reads TGCGCCAGCAGCCAGGTCCAGGGGGTGACTCATTTTAACTATGGCTACACCTTC.